These 13 T cell receptor beta chains originate from one sample sequenced in a study of control samples from healthy donors and cancer patients (dated by TCRdb to 2019 to 2021). The library was produced with the immunoSEQ multiplex PCR assay. In TCRdb, the immuneACCESS table is reduced to in-frame sequences with V and J assigned. These tables do not hold every clone; where another copy was compared, an unresolved V gene accounts for under half, and the others remain unexplained. The sample records roughly 160,000 clones, around 94% of which are singletons. Jointly, the top ten make up 14% of the sample. Sequences were obtained from PBMCs. These receptor sequences come from a man aged 55-75 years with colorectal cancer.

This chain uses TRBV19 with TRBJ2-3; D is perhaps TRBD2 (5 bases). CDR3 length equals 13 residues. The V end was cut by 4 bases, the J end by 6 bases, with 11 bases between. From germline, CDR1 is LNHDA and CDR2 SQIVND (reference sequence). CDR3 amino acids: CASSKVSGDTQYF. The CDR3 nucleotides read TGTGCCAGTAGTAAAGTATCGGGGGATACGCAGTATTTT.

The J gene is TRBJ2-2, the V gene TRBV5-1; TRBD1 aligns across 8 bases. Unmatched junction bases numbered 9, after V lost 4 bases and J lost 1 base. The CDR3 runs 17 residues. Germline CDR1 reads SGHRS; CDR2 reads YFSETQ. CDR3 DNA: TGCGCCAGCAGCATTGGGACAGGCCGAATGAACACCGGGGAGCTGTTTTTT. The encoded protein is CASSIGTGRMNTGELFF.

The chain employs TRBV7-2 and TRBJ2-1; TRBD2 matches at 9 bases. Germline V gene data show CDR1 as SGHTA and CDR2 as FQGNSA. The CDR3 sequence is 15 residues long. V lost 1 base to trimming and J lost 9 bases; unmatched junction nucleotides: 7. CDR3 nucleotides: TGTGCCAGCAGCTTAGGTGCGGGGGGGCAGGGTGAGCAGTTCTTC. Amino acids: CASSLGAGGQGEQFF.

The chain is built from TRBV24-1 and TRBJ2-5, with TRBD1 matching 7 bases. V shed 2 bases and J 5 bases; nucleotides not matched to a gene: 4. This CDR3 has 14 residues. Germline V gives CDR1 KGHDR, CDR2 SFDVKD. The CDR3 region has the DNA TGTGCCACCAGTGATTATCGACAGGGTGAGACCCAGTACTTC. Translation gives CATSDYRQGETQYF.

The chain couples TRBV6-5 to TRBJ2-7; 9 positions match TRBD1. The V segment lost 4 bases and the J segment 5 bases; nucleotides outside the gene matches: 6. The length of the CDR3 is 14 residues. The germline gives CDR1 MNHEY, CDR2 SVGAGI. CDR3 in amino acids: CASSSQGARNEQYF. CDR3 DNA sequence: TGTGCCAGCAGTTCACAGGGGGCAAGGAACGAGCAGTACTTC.

This chain joins TRBV18 and TRBJ2-4; the D gene is possibly TRBD1 (6 bases). This CDR3 is built from 17 residues. Trimming removed 3 bases from V and 0 bases from J, with 15 bases in between. Germline CDR1 and CDR2: KGHSH and LQKENI. This CDR3 reads CASSPSGTRLAKNIQYF. The CDR3 DNA reads TGTGCCAGCTCACCGTCCGGGACAAGACTAGCCAAAAACATTCAGTACTTC.

V usage is TRBV12-3 or TRBV12-4 and J usage is TRBJ1-2, with D possibly TRBD1 on 6 matching bases. CDR3 length: 13 amino acids. Trimming took 6 bases from V and 8 from J, leaving 16 bases between them. The chain's CDR3 is CASSLTGGFGYTF. DNA for the CDR3: TGTGCCAGCAGCCTCACCGGGGGCTTCGGCTACACCTTC.

This chain uses TRBV7-2 with TRBJ2-5, with 9 bases aligning to TRBD1. Trimming at V came to 5 bases and at J to 5 bases, leaving 3 bases not matched to a gene. Germline lookup yields CDR1 SGHTA and CDR2 FQGNSA. The CDR3 loop spans 13 amino acids. The CDR3 DNA follows: TGTGCCAGCAGCACAGGGGGCACTGAGACCCAGTACTTC. Its protein product is CASSTGGTETQYF.

The rearrangement links TRBV7-2 to TRBJ2-7, with D possibly being TRBD1 or TRBD2 (6 bases each). This CDR3 has 17 amino acids. Germline assignment: CDR1 SGHTA and CDR2 FQGNSA. V was trimmed by 0 bases and J by 4 bases, leaving 19 bases between them. CDR3 coding DNA: TGTGCCAGCAGCTTAGCCGGAGGGGGGAAGGGGACATACGAGCAGTACTTC. This translates into CASSLAGGGKGTYEQYF. Looking up the rest from reference TRBV7-2 and TRBJ2-7 gives the full variable domain: GAGVSQSPSNKVTEKGKDVELRCDPISGHTALYWYRQSLGQGLEFLIYFQGNSAPDKSGLPSDRFSAERTGGSVSTLTIQRTQQEDSAVYLCASSLAGGGKGTYEQYFGPGTRLTVT.

V gene TRBV7-9 combines with J gene TRBJ2-5, with D possibly matching TRBD2 (6 bases). The CDR3 extends over 16 amino acids. Trimming shortened V by 5 bases and J by 0 bases, and 16 bases separated the two germline ends. CDR1 is SEHNR, CDR2 FQNEAQ, per germline (reference sequence). The CDR3 coding sequence is TGTGCCAGCAGCGCCCGACGGGGGACTTACCAAGAGACCCAGTACTTC. Its protein is CASSARRGTYQETQYF.

J is TRBJ1-4 and V is TRBV6-6, with TRBD1 matching 7 bases. Trimming cost V 6 bases and J 10 bases; bases outside gene matches: 8. The CDR3 is made up of 13 amino acids. Germline CDR1 reads MNHNY; CDR2 reads SVGAGI (reference sequence). CDR3 DNA sequence: TGTGCCAGCAGCCCTGCAGGGGGTGGAAAACTGTTTTTT. Amino acids: CASSPAGGGKLFF.

This clone was observed once. V gene TRBV3-1 (or the pseudogene TRBV3-2) combines with J gene TRBJ2-1, with D tentatively TRBD1 or TRBD2 (5 bases each). CDR1 and CDR2 from the germline V gene are LGHDT and YNNKEL (reference sequence). The CDR3 has 15 residues. Trimming took off 4 bases at V and 2 bases at J, with 12 bases between the two ends. The CDR3 DNA is TGTGCCAGCAGCCCGAGAGGGGCTACCTACAATGAGCAGTTCTTC. It yields the protein CASSPRGATYNEQFF.

This chain uses TRBV30 with TRBJ1-1; D not certain. Germline V gene data show CDR1 as GTSNPN and CDR2 as SVGIG (reference sequence). Between the trimmed V and J ends, which lost 2 bases and 3 bases, there was a span of 7 bases. CDR3 size: 12 residues. DNA for the CDR3: TGTGCCTGGAGTTTAACGGACACTGAAGCTTTCTTT. It is translated as CAWSLTDTEAFF.